Given below is one T cell receptor (beta chain) in context. The antigen it recognizes is unknown. The input lacks base qualities; no much larger clone sits a single base away. This sample was taken from a study of cytomegalovirus exposure and HLA in healthy donors (dated by TCRdb to 2016 to 2017). Background for the entire study: According to a later analysis, one platform produced both the 100 to 150 validation repertoires and the 666 repertoires of the first cohort. The study combined high-throughput TCR immunosequencing, statistical association of individual TCRs with disease status, and machine learning to predict cytomegalovirus infection status. The study aimed to test whether signatures of past pathogen exposure could be identified by cataloging public T cell receptors. Along with the approximately 700-subject first cohort, a separate validation cohort of over a hundred different subjects was used.

Here is what the overall study found, with its caveats: Subsequent analysis determined that TCRs grouped into clusters in the first cohort also showed a tendency toward co-occurrence across the roughly 120 validation repertoires, and 94% of cluster scores exceeded 0. In vitro tests confirmed that a few of the cytomegalovirus-associated TCR beta chains recognize cytomegalovirus antigens. Most TCR sequences were observed very rarely across donors, whereas some public TCRs were present in many individuals. A later analysis lacked HLA typing for the validation cohort, so it scored co-occurrence in that cohort across all 130 or so repertoires. The study gave a list of about 160 TCR beta chains associated with cytomegalovirus. According to the authors, the approach could potentially be generalized to other disease states and immunological phenotypes. The classifier was reported to diagnose cytomegalovirus status with high specificity and sensitivity in both the original and validation cohorts.

From V the trimming removes 2 bases and from J it removes 4 bases, while the gene matches leave 3 bases of the junction unaccounted for. The CDR3 goes from the cysteine to the phenylalanine over 15 residues. Of the read, only the CDR3 DNA is kept; its 45 bases are in frame from base 1. CDR1 and CDR2 (MRHNA, SNTAGT) derive from the germline V gene. Separate from the roughly 650-subject first cohort, the validation cohort of 90 to 150 subjects was the group to which the donors belonged. Library construction relied on the immunoSEQ multiplex PCR assay. On the authors' methods: To diagnose cytomegalovirus status from the catalog of TCR beta chain sequences, a statistical classification framework was built. TCRdb stores this immuneACCESS table with in-frame sequences only. Part of the clones is absent; in the studies checked, under half of the shortfall reflects unresolved V genes, and no reason is known for the rest. That table supplies the V and J calls and clone size; D and trimming were determined from the DNA. A total of 200,000 or so clones appear in this sample, roughly 80% of them only once. The top ten clones comprise roughly 7% of the sample.

What was sequenced was PBMCs. The clonotype comes from a young man in good health and CMV-seropositive. The chain is assembled from TRBV6-4 and TRBJ2-2, with TRBD2 identical over 8 junction bases. In nucleotides, the sequence is TGTGCCAGCAGTGACCGAGCGGGGGCCACCGGGGAGCTGTTTTTT. This sequence encodes CASSDRAGATGELFF.